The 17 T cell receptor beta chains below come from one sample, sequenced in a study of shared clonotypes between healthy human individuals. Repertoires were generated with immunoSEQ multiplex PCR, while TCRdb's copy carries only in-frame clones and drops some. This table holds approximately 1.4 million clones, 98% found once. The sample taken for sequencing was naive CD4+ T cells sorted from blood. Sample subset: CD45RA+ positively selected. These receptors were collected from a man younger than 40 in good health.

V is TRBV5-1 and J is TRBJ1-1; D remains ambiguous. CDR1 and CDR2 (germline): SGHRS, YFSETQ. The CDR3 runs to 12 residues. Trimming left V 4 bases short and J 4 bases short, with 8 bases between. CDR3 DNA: TGCGCCAGCAGCCCGGAGGGCACTGAAGCTTTCTTT. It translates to CASSPEGTEAFF.

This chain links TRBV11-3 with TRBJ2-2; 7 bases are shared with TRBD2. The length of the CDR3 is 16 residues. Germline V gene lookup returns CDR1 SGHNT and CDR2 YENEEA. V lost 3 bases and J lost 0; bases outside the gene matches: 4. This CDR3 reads CASSLHGGTNTGELFF. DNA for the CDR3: TGTGCCAGCAGCTTGCACGGGGGGACGAACACCGGGGAGCTGTTTTTT.

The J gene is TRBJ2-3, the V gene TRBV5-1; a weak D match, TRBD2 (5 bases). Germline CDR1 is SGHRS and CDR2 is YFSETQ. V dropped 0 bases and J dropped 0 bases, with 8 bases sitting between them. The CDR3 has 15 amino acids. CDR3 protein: CASSLAGYSTDTQYF. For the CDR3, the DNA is TGCGCCAGCAGCTTGGCGGGATATAGCACAGATACGCAGTATTTT.

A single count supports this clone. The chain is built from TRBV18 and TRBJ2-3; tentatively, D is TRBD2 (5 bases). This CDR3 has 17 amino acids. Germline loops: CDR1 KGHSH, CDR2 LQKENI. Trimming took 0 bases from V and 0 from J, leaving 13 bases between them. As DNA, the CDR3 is TGTGCCAGCTCACCACCCAAGGAGCGGAGAAGCACAGATACGCAGTATTTT. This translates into CASSPPKERRSTDTQYF.

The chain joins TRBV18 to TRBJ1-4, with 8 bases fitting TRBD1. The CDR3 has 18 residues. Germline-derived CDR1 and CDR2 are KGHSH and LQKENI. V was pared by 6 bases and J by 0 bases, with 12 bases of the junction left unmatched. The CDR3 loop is CASSPRTGKLATNEKLFF. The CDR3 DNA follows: TGTGCCAGCTCGCCAAGGACAGGGAAACTCGCAACTAATGAAAAACTGTTTTTT.

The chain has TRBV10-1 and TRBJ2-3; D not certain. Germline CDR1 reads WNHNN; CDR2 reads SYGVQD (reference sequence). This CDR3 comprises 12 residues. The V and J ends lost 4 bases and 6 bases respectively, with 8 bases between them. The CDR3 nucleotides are TGCGCCAGCAGTGTGACTGGGGATACGCAGTATTTT. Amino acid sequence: CASSVTGDTQYF.

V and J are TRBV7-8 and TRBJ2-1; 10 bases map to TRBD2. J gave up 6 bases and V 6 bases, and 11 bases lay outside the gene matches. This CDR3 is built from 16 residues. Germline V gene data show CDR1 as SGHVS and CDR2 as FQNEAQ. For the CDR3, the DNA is TGTGCCAGCAGATACGGGACTAGCGAGCTCTCCAATGAGCAGTTCTTC. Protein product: CASRYGTSELSNEQFF.

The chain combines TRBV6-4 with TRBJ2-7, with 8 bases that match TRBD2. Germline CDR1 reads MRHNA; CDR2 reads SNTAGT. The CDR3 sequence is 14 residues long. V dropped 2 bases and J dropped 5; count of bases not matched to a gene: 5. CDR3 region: CASSDPAGAHEQYF. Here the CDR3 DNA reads TGTGCCAGCAGTGACCCAGCGGGAGCCCACGAGCAGTACTTC.

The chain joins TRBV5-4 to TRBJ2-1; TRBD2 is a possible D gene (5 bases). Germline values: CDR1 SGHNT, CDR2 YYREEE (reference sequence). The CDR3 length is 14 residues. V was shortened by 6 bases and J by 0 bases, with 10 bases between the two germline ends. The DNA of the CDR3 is TGTGCCAGCAAAGAAGCGGCCTCCTACAATGAGCAGTTCTTC. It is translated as CASKEAASYNEQFF.

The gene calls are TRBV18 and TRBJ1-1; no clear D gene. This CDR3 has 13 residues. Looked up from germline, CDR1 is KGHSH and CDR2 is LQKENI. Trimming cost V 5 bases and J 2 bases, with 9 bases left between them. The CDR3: CASSSKDNTEAFF. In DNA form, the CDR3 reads TGTGCCAGCTCAAGCAAAGATAACACTGAAGCTTTCTTT.

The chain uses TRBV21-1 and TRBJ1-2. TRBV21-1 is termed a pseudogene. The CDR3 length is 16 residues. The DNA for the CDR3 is TGTGCCAGCAGCAAACAGGAAGGGTCTCCGGGTTGCGGCTACACCTTC. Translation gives CASSKQEGSPGCGYTF.

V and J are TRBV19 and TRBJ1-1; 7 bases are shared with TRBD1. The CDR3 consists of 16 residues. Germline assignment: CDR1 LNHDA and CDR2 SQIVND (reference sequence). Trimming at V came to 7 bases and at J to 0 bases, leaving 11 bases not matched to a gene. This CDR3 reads CASTRGRRGMNTEAFF. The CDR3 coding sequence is TGTGCCAGTACGAGGGGGCGAAGGGGAATGAACACTGAAGCTTTCTTT.

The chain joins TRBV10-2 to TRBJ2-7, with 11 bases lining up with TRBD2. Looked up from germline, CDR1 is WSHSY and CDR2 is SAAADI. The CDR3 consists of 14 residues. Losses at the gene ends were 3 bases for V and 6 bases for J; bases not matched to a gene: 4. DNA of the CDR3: TGCGCCAGCAGTGATACTAGCGGGAGTCTCGAGCAGTACTTC. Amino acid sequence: CASSDTSGSLEQYF.

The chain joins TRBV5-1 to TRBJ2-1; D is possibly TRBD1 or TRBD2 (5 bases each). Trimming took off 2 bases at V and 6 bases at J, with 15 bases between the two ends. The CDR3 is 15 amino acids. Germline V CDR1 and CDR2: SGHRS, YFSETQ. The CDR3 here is CASSFTGTNGNEQFF. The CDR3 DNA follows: TGCGCCAGCAGCTTCACCGGGACGAATGGCAATGAGCAGTTCTTC.

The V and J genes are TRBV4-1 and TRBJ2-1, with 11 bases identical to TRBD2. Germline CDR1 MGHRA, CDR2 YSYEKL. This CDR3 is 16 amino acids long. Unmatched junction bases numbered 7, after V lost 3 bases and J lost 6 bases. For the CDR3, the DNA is TGCGCCAGCAGCCATGGTCTAGCGGGAGGTCCCAATGAGCAGTTCTTC. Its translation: CASSHGLAGGPNEQFF.

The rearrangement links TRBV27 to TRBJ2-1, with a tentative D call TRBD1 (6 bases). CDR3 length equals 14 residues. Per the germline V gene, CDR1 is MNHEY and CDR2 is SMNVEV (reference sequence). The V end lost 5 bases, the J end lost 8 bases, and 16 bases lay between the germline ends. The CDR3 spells CASSRQAGSDEQFF. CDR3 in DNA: TGTGCCAGCAGTCGACAGGCTGGGTCCGATGAGCAGTTCTTC.

The CDR3 spells CASSPQAGGITDTQYF. The DNA of the CDR3 is TGTGCCAGCAGCCCCCAGGCAGGGGGCATTACAGATACGCAGTATTTT. The chain combines TRBV11-2 with TRBJ2-3; TRBD1 matches at 8 bases. V lost 5 bases, J lost 3 bases, and 10 bases stayed unmatched. CDR1 and CDR2 from the germline V gene are SGHAT and FQNNGV. This CDR3 region has 16 residues.